The 6 T cell receptor beta chains below all came from one sample that was sequenced in a study of radiotherapy plus CTLA-4 blockade in lung cancer. Only in-frame clones appear in the TCRdb table, and some are missing; sequencing was by immunoSEQ multiplex PCR. This table holds some 110,000 clones, 75% to 80% found once. The source material was peripheral blood, sampled from a patient treated with radiotherapy plus ipilimumab. These receptor sequences come from a human donor with non-small cell lung cancer who had a partial response to radiotherapy plus ipilimumab.

The rearrangement links TRBV10-3 to TRBJ1-2; 7 positions match TRBD1. Per the germline V gene, CDR1 is ENHRY and CDR2 is SYGVKD. Unmatched junction bases numbered 17, after V lost 9 bases and J lost 4 bases. The CDR3 covers 16 residues. The CDR3 DNA sequence: TGTGCCATTCAAGACCCGACAGGGAAGGCGACCTATGGCTACACCTTC. It translates to CAIQDPTGKATYGYTF.

The chain has TRBV4-2 and TRBJ2-1, with 10 nucleotides matching TRBD2. Trimming cost V 0 bases and J 1 base; bases outside gene matches: 6. This CDR3 has 18 residues. CDR1 and CDR2 (germline): LGHNA, YNFKEQ. The CDR3 DNA follows: TGTGCCAGCAGCCAAGAAGCGGGAGGGTACGTTTCCTACAATGAGCAGTTCTTC. Translating it yields CASSQEAGGYVSYNEQFF.

The rearrangement joins TRBV27 to TRBJ2-2, with D hard to call. V lost 1 base and J 6 bases, leaving 9 bases between the germline ends. The CDR3 consists of 14 residues. Germline CDR1 and CDR2: MNHEY and SMNVEV (reference sequence). The chain's CDR3 is CASSLFLSPGELFF. The CDR3 region has the DNA TGTGCCAGCAGTTTATTTCTTAGCCCCGGGGAGCTGTTTTTT.

The chain employs TRBV5-1 and TRBJ2-5; D possibly corresponds to TRBD1 (5 bases). V was shortened by 2 bases and J by 2 bases, with 16 bases between the two germline ends. Germline CDR1 is SGHRS and CDR2 is YFSETQ. The CDR3 sequence is 16 residues long. The DNA for the CDR3 is TGCGCCAGCAGCTTATGGCTCAGGGCTAAGCAAGAGACCCAGTACTTC. Its protein is CASSLWLRAKQETQYF.

V usage is TRBV11-2 and J usage is TRBJ2-7; 7 positions match TRBD1. The trim removed 2 bases at V and 3 bases at J, leaving 13 bases unmatched. From germline, CDR1 is SGHAT and CDR2 FQNNGV. CDR3 length: 17 residues. CDR3 residues: CASSLKFYRGFSYEQYF. CDR3 nucleotide sequence: TGTGCCAGCAGCTTAAAGTTTTACAGGGGATTTAGCTACGAGCAGTACTTC. Full variable domain (rest looked up from reference TRBV11-2 and TRBJ2-7): EAGVAQSPRYKIIEKRQSVAFWCNPISGHATLYWYQQILGQGPKLLIQFQNNGVVDDSQLPKDRFSAERLKGVDSTLKIQPAKLEDSAVYLCASSLKFYRGFSYEQYFGPGTRLTVT.

This chain links TRBV10-2 with TRBJ2-1, with TRBD1 identical over 8 bases. This CDR3 contains 14 residues. Losses at the gene ends were 7 bases for V and 7 bases for J; bases not matched to a gene: 9. The V gene's germline CDR1 is WSHSY and CDR2 SAAADI. In DNA, the CDR3 is TGCGCCAGCACCGGGGACAGGAGGTCTAATGAGCAGTTCTTC. Translation gives CASTGDRRSNEQFF.